These 25 T cell receptor beta chains share one sample of origin, sequenced in a study of blood T cell repertoires in COVID-19. The method was immunoSEQ multiplex PCR; TCRdb's version includes in-frame clones alone and lacks a portion of them. This sample has about 260,000 clones, with 65% to 85% found just once. Material for sequencing was peripheral blood. These receptors originate from a woman aged 40 to 50 who had recovered from COVID-19.

The chain couples TRBV6-5 to TRBJ2-7; tentatively, D is TRBD1 (6 bases). The CDR3 totals 12 residues. Trimming cost V 5 bases and J 4 bases, with 9 bases left between them. Germline V lookup: CDR1 MNHEY, CDR2 SVGAGI. The CDR3 DNA reads as TGTGCCAGCAGTCTTGGACAGTACGAGCAGTACTTC. It is translated as CASSLGQYEQYF.

The chain uses TRBV6-1 and TRBJ2-1, with 7 nucleotides matching TRBD2. The CDR3 spans 13 residues. The V gene end was trimmed by 3 bases and the J gene end by 8 bases; junction bases not matched to a gene: 4. Germline V gene lookup returns CDR1 MNHNS and CDR2 SASEGT. The CDR3 protein is CASSEGRVHEQFF. DNA of the CDR3: TGTGCCAGCAGTGAGGGGAGGGTCCATGAGCAGTTCTTC.

In its sample, this clone was seen once. The V call is TRBV4-1, the J call TRBJ2-5; D is ambiguous. The CDR3 is 13 residues long. The germline V gene encodes CDR1 MGHRA and CDR2 YSYEKL. V was cut by 4 bases and J by 0 bases, with 6 bases left in between. The CDR3 DNA reads as TGCGCCAGCAGCCTTAAATACCAAGAGACCCAGTACTTC. It translates to CASSLKYQETQYF.

This clone was seen more than once but under ten times. V gene TRBV7-6 combines with J gene TRBJ2-7; D perhaps matches TRBD1 (6 bases). V shed 5 bases and J shed 2 bases, with 16 bases lying between them. This CDR3 contains 15 residues. Germline-derived CDR1 and CDR2 are SGHVS and FNYEAQ. The CDR3 reads CASSLEAGETYEQYF. The CDR3 DNA follows: TGTGCCAGCAGCCTCGAGGCAGGGGAGACCTACGAGCAGTACTTC.

The V gene is TRBV30, the J gene TRBJ2-5; tentative D call: TRBD2 (6 bases). The V and J ends lost 0 bases and 4 bases respectively, with 21 bases between them. Looked up from germline, CDR1 is GTSNPN and CDR2 is SVGIG (reference sequence). The CDR3 extends over 17 amino acids. The CDR3 protein is CAWSVRGGGARRETQYF. The CDR3 region has the DNA TGTGCCTGGAGTGTACGAGGAGGCGGGGCCCGCAGAGAGACCCAGTACTTC.

The J gene is TRBJ2-6, the V gene TRBV29-1, with unresolved D. The CDR3 runs to 13 residues. Germline CDR1 is SQVTM and CDR2 is ANQGSEA. V was cut by 5 bases and J by 2 bases, with 7 bases left in between. The CDR3 DNA reads TGCAGCGTTAGAGGAACTGGGGCCAACGTCCTGACTTTC. Protein product: CSVRGTGANVLTF.

This clone was seen a handful of times. The rearrangement joins TRBV6-2 or TRBV6-3 to TRBJ2-2, with D perhaps TRBD2 (6 bases). V lost 2 bases and J lost 0, with 10 bases in between. The germline V gene encodes CDR1 MNHEY and CDR2 SVGEGT. This CDR3 is 16 amino acids long. CDR3 amino acids: CASSYGGVSNTGELFF. CDR3 nucleotides: TGTGCCAGCAGTTACGGCGGGGTTTCGAACACCGGGGAGCTGTTTTTT.

The chain couples TRBV3-1 (or the pseudogene TRBV3-2) to TRBJ2-3; no clear D gene. V dropped 1 base and J dropped 2 bases, with 13 bases sitting between them. The CDR3 extends over 16 amino acids. Germline CDR1 reads LGHDT; CDR2 reads YNNKEL (reference sequence). The CDR3 protein is CASSQGAAYFTDTQYF. The DNA of the CDR3 is TGTGCCAGCAGCCAAGGGGCAGCATACTTCACAGATACGCAGTATTTT.

In nucleotides, the CDR3 is TGCAGCGTCAGCCGGGGGTTGGAGACCCAGTACTTC. Translation gives CSVSRGLETQYF. The chain recombines TRBV29-1 with TRBJ2-5, with D perhaps matching TRBD2 (6 bases). Germline V gene data show CDR1 as SQVTM and CDR2 as ANQGSEA. Trimming took 6 bases from V and 5 from J, leaving 13 bases between them. The length of the CDR3 is 12 residues.

The chain has TRBV11-2 and TRBJ1-1, with TRBD1 as a possible D gene (5 bases). The V end lost 5 bases, the J end lost 1 base, and 23 bases lay between the germline ends. The CDR3 contains 18 residues. Germline CDR1 and CDR2: SGHAT and FQNNGV. The DNA for the CDR3 is TGTGCCAGCAGCGCGAGACAGCCAATACGCCCGGGGAACACTGAAGCTTTCTTT. Translated: CASSARQPIRPGNTEAFF.

This rearrangement joins TRBV5-1 to TRBJ1-3; no clear D gene. The CDR3 sequence is 14 residues long. V shed 4 bases and J shed 2 bases, with 10 bases lying between them. From germline, CDR1 is SGHRS and CDR2 YFSETQ. The CDR3 loop is CASSREEAGNTIYF. The CDR3 bases are TGCGCCAGCAGCAGGGAGGAAGCTGGAAACACCATATATTTT.

J is TRBJ1-3 and V is TRBV19; D gene ambiguous. The CDR3 spans 14 residues. Germline-derived CDR1 and CDR2 are LNHDA and SQIVND (reference sequence). The V and J ends lost 7 bases and 3 bases respectively, with 13 bases between them. The CDR3 loop reads CASMRGSSGNTIYF. The CDR3 DNA reads as TGTGCCAGTATGCGAGGGAGCAGTGGAAACACCATATATTTT.

The CDR3 DNA is TGTGCCATCAGTGAGTCGACTCTGTTAGGGGGTACGCAGTATTTT. Amino acid sequence: CAISESTLLGGTQYF. The genes are TRBV10-3 and TRBJ2-3; D is possibly TRBD1 (6 bases). V lost 0 bases, J lost 8 bases, and 15 bases lay in between. The V gene's germline CDR1 is ENHRY and CDR2 SYGVKD. This CDR3 has 15 residues.

This chain uses TRBV15 with TRBJ2-4; 8 positions agree with TRBD1. The length of the CDR3 is 13 residues. Per the germline V gene, CDR1 is LNHNV and CDR2 is YYDKDF (reference sequence). V was pared by 0 bases and J by 15 bases, with 7 bases of the junction left unmatched. The CDR3 spells CATSRDRQGLGYF. CDR3 nucleotides: TGTGCCACCAGCAGAGATCGACAGGGGCTGGGGTACTTC. The variable domain in full, with the rest retrieved from reference TRBV15 and TRBJ2-4, is DAMVIQNPRYQVTQFGKPVTLSCSQTLNHNVMYWYQQKSSQAPKLLFHYYDKDFNNEADTPDNFQSRRPNTSFCFLDIRSPGLGDTAMYLCATSRDRQGLGYFGAGTRLSVL.

This CDR3 reads CASSLGTSGIHNEQFF. CDR3 nucleotides: TGTGCCAGCAGCTTAGGGACTAGCGGGATACACAATGAGCAGTTCTTC. V and J are TRBV7-9 and TRBJ2-1, with TRBD2 matching over 12 bases. The CDR3 loop spans 16 amino acids. Trimming cost V 1 base and J 5 bases; bases outside gene matches: 3. The V gene's germline CDR1 is SEHNR and CDR2 FQNEAQ (reference sequence).

The gene calls are TRBV5-1 and TRBJ2-1; possible D gene TRBD1, 5 bases. The V and J ends lost 4 bases and 3 bases respectively, with 14 bases between them. This CDR3 is built from 15 residues. Germline V gene data show CDR1 as SGHRS and CDR2 as YFSETQ. The CDR3 DNA reads as TGCGCCAGCAGCCTTTCCTCGACAGACTACAATGAGCAGTTCTTC. This sequence encodes CASSLSSTDYNEQFF.

The chain carries TRBV7-3 and TRBJ2-3; D perhaps matches TRBD1 (6 bases). Germline CDR1 SGHTA, CDR2 FQGTGA. The CDR3 is made up of 14 amino acids. V was trimmed by 5 bases and J by 2 bases, leaving 11 bases between them. In DNA, the CDR3 is TGTGCCAGCAGCCAGGACAGACTCACAGATACGCAGTATTTT. It yields the protein CASSQDRLTDTQYF.

The chain recombines TRBV30 with TRBJ1-5, with a tentative D call TRBD1 (6 bases). Germline CDR1 is GTSNPN and CDR2 is SVGIG (reference sequence). CDR3 length equals 15 residues. V was shortened by 0 bases and J by 2 bases, with 11 bases between the two germline ends. CDR3 DNA sequence: TGTGCCTGGAGTGTAAAGTCAGGGGGCAATCAGCCCCAGCATTTT. Amino acid sequence: CAWSVKSGGNQPQHF.

The gene calls are TRBV12-3 or TRBV12-4 and TRBJ1-2; D is possibly TRBD1 (6 bases). This CDR3 has 13 amino acids. Trimming cost V 5 bases and J 3 bases, with 10 bases left between them. CDR3 region: CASSTGIHYGYTF. CDR3 bases: TGTGCCAGCAGTACAGGGATTCACTATGGCTACACCTTC.

This clone appeared once. The chain employs TRBV29-1 and TRBJ1-1, with D uncertain. The V gene's germline CDR1 is SQVTM and CDR2 ANQGSEA. This CDR3 is built from 12 residues. V lost 7 bases and J 1 base, leaving 10 bases between the germline ends. The CDR3: CSAHLPNTEAFF. For the CDR3, the DNA is TGCAGCGCCCACTTACCGAACACTGAAGCTTTCTTT.

This clone was picked up a small number of times. The rearrangement joins TRBV7-6 to TRBJ1-6, with 8 bases lining up with TRBD1. The ends lost 5 bases at V and 8 bases at J; junction bases unmatched: 8. Looked up from germline, CDR1 is SGHVS and CDR2 is FNYEAQ. The CDR3 totals 15 residues. CDR3 sequence reads: CASSRTGTFDSPLHF. CDR3 DNA sequence: TGTGCCAGCAGCCGGACAGGGACCTTTGATTCACCCCTCCACTTT. Based on the CDR3 plus reference TRBV7-6 and TRBJ1-6, the full variable domain is GAGVSQSPRYKVTKRGQDVALRCDPISGHVSLYWYRQALGQGPEFLTYFNYEAQQDKSGLPNDRFSAERPEGSISTLTIQRTEQRDSAMYRCASSRTGTFDSPLHFGNGTRLTVT.

J is TRBJ2-5 and V is TRBV7-9, with no clear D. Germline V gives CDR1 SEHNR, CDR2 FQNEAQ (reference sequence). This CDR3 is 15 amino acids long. Trimming cost V 6 bases and J 5 bases, with 19 bases left between them. Written as DNA, the CDR3 is TGTGCCAGCAGTCCGAACTTCCCCTTGTGGGAGACCCAGTACTTC. It yields the protein CASSPNFPLWETQYF.

This clone was observed once. This chain connects TRBV7-3 to TRBJ2-2; 8 positions match TRBD2. Trimming removed 1 base from V and 5 bases from J; junction bases left unmatched: 9. The germline V gene encodes CDR1 SGHTA and CDR2 FQGTGA. The CDR3 totals 17 residues. CDR3 nucleotide sequence: TGTGCCAGCAGCTTAAGGTTGGGCGGGGGGCCAACCGGGGAGCTGTTTTTT. Protein: CASSLRLGGGPTGELFF.

The rearrangement uses TRBV4-1 and TRBJ2-1; D may be TRBD2 (5 bases). This CDR3 has 13 residues. The germline CDR1 and CDR2 sequences are MGHRA and YSYEKL. Trimming took 1 base from V and 7 from J, leaving 8 bases between them. CDR3 residues: CASSQGTLNEQFF. The CDR3 bases are TGCGCCAGCAGCCAAGGGACTCTTAATGAGCAGTTCTTC.

The chain links TRBV6-5 to TRBJ2-5; 7 nucleotides align to TRBD1. The J segment lost 7 bases and the V segment lost 6 bases, leaving 8 bases of the junction unmatched. There are 13 residues in the CDR3. The germline CDR1 and CDR2 sequences are MNHEY and SVGAGI. In DNA form, the CDR3 reads TGTGCCAGCAGCCCGACAGGGATGGGGACCCAGTACTTC. Translated, it gives CASSPTGMGTQYF.